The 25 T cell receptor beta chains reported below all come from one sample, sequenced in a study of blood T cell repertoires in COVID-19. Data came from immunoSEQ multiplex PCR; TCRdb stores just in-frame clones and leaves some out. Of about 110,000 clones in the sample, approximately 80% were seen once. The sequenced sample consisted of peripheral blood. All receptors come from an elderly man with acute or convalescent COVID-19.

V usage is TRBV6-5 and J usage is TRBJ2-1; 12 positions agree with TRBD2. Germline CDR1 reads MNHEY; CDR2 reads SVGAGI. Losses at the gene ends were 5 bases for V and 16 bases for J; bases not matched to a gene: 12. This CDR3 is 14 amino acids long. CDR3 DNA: TGTGCCAGCAGTCGACTAGCGGGGGTTCTTCGGGTCTTCTTC. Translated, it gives CASSRLAGVLRVFF.

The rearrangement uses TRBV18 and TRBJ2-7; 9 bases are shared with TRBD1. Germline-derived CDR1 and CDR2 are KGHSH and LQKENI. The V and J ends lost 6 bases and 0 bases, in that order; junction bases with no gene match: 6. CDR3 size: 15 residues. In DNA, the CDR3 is TGTGCCAGCTCGTCGGGGACAGGGATCTCCTACGAGCAGTACTTC. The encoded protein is CASSSGTGISYEQYF.

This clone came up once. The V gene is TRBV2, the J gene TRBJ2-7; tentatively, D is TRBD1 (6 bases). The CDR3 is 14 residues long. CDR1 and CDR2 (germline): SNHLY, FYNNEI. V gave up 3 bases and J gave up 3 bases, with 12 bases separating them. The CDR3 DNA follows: TGTGCCAGCAGTGAGGGAACAGGGAGCTACGAGCAGTACTTC. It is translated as CASSEGTGSYEQYF.

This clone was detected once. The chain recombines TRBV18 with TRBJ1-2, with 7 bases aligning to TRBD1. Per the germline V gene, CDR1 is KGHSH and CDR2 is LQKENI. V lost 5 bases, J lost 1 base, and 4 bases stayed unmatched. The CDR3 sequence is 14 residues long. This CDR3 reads CASSGTDLNYGYTF. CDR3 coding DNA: TGTGCCAGCTCAGGGACAGACCTTAACTATGGCTACACCTTC.

The CDR3 DNA reads TGTGCCAGCAGCGTAGAGGGAGTTGCCTACGAGCAGTACTTC. Protein sequence: CASSVEGVAYEQYF. The chain recombines TRBV9 with TRBJ2-7; D is possibly TRBD2 (5 bases). CDR1 and CDR2 from the germline V gene are SGDLS and YYNGEE. The CDR3 contains 14 residues. V gave up 0 bases and J gave up 2 bases, with 9 bases separating them.

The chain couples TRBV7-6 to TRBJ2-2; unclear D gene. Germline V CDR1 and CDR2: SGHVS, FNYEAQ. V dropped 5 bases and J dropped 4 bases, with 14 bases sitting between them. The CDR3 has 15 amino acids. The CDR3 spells CASSPMVGSTGELFF. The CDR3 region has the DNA TGTGCCAGCAGCCCAATGGTCGGGTCCACCGGGGAGCTGTTTTTT.

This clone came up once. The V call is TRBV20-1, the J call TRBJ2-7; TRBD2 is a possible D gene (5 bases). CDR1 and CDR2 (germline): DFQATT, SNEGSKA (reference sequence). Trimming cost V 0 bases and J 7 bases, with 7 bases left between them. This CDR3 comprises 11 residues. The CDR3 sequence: CSARERGEQYF. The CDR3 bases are TGCAGTGCTAGAGAGAGAGGGGAGCAGTACTTC.

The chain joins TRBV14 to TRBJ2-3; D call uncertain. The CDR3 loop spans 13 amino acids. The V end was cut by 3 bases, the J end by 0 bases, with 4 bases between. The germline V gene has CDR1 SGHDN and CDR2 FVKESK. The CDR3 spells CASSQTSTDTQYF. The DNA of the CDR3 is TGTGCCAGCAGCCAGACTAGCACAGATACGCAGTATTTT.

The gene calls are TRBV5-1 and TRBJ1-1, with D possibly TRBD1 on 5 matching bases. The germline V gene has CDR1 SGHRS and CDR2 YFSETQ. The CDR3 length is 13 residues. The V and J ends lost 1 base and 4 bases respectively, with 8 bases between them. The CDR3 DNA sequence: TGCGCCAGCAGCTTGAGGGGCGGCACTGAAGCTTTCTTT. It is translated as CASSLRGGTEAFF.

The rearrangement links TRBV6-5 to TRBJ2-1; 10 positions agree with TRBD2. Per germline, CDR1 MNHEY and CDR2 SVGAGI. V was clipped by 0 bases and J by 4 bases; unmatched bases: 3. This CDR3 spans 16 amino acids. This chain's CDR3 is CASSYSWTSGYNEQFF. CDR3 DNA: TGTGCCAGCAGTTACTCCTGGACTAGCGGTTACAATGAGCAGTTCTTC.

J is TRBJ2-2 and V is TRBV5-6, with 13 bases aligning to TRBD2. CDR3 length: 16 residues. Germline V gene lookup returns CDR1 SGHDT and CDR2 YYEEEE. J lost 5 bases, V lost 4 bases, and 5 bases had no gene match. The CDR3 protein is CASSPGLAGITGELFF. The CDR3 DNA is TGTGCCAGCAGCCCGGGACTAGCGGGGATTACCGGGGAGCTGTTTTTT.

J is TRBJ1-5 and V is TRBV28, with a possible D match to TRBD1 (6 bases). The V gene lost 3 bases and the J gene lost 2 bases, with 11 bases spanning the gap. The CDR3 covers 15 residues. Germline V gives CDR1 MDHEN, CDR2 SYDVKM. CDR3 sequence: CASSFKGGGNQPQHF. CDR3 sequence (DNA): TGTGCCAGCAGTTTTAAAGGGGGAGGCAATCAGCCCCAGCATTTT.

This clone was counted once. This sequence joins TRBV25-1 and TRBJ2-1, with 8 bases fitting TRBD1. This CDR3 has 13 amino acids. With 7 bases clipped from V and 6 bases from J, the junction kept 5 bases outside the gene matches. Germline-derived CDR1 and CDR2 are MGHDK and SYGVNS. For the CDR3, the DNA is TGTGCCAGCATAAGAACAGGGGGCAATGAGCAGTTCTTC. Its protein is CASIRTGGNEQFF.

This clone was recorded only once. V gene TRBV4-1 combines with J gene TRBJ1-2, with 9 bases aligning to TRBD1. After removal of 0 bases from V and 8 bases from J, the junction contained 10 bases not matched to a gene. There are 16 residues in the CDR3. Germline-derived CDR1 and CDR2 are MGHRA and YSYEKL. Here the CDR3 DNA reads TGCGCCAGCAGCCAAGATCCGGGACAGGGAGAAGGGGGCTACACCTTC. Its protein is CASSQDPGQGEGGYTF.

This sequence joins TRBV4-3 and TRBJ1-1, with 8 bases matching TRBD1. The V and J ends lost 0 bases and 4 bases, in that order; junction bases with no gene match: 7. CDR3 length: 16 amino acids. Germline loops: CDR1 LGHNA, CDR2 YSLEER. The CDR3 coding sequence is TGCGCCAGCAGCCAAGAGGCGGGACAGGAGGGCACTGAAGCTTTCTTT. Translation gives CASSQEAGQEGTEAFF.

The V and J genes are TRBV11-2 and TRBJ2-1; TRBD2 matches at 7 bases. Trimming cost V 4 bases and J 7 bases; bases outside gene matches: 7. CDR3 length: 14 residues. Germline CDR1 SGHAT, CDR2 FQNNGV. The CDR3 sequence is CASSSGLVQNEQFF. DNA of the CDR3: TGTGCCAGCAGCTCAGGACTAGTGCAGAATGAGCAGTTCTTC.

CDR3 bases: TGCAGCGTCGCCAATCCAGACAGGGAAGAGACCCAGTACTTC. Amino acids: CSVANPDREETQYF. This rearrangement joins TRBV29-1 to TRBJ2-5, with TRBD1 matching over 7 bases. This CDR3 is built from 14 residues. V lost 6 bases, J lost 3 bases, and 10 bases stayed unmatched. From germline, CDR1 is SQVTM and CDR2 ANQGSEA.

This CDR3 reads CASSLRRTQYF. CDR3 nucleotides: TGTGCCAGCAGTTTGAGGCGGACCCAGTACTTC. The J gene is TRBJ2-5, the V gene TRBV28; D not certain. The CDR3 totals 11 residues. Germline-derived CDR1 and CDR2 are MDHEN and SYDVKM. Trimming took 3 bases from V and 7 from J, leaving 6 bases between them.

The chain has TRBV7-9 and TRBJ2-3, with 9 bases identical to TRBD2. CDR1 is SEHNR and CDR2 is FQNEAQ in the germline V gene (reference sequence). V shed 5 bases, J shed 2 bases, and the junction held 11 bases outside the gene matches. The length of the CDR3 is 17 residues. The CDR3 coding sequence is TGTGCCAGCAGCAATCGGGGGCGGGAGGGAAACACAGATACGCAGTATTTT. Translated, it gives CASSNRGREGNTDTQYF.

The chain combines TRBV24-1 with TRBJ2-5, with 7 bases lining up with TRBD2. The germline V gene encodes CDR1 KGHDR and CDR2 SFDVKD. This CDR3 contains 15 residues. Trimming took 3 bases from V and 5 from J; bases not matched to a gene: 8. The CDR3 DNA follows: TGTGCCACCAGTGATGGGAGGGGTGCCGGGGAGACCCAGTACTTC. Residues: CATSDGRGAGETQYF.

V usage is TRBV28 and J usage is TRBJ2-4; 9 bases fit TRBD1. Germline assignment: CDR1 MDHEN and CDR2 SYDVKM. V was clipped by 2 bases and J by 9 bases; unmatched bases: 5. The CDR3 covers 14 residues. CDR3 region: CASSLLDRGSIQYF. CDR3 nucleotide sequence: TGTGCCAGCAGTTTACTGGACAGGGGCTCCATTCAGTACTTC.

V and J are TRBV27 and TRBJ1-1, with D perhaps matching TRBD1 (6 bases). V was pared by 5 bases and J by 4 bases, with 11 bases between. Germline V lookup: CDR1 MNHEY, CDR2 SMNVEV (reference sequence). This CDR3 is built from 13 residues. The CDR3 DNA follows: TGTGCCAGCAGTCAAGGGGGGGCCACTGAAGCTTTCTTT. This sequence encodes CASSQGGATEAFF.

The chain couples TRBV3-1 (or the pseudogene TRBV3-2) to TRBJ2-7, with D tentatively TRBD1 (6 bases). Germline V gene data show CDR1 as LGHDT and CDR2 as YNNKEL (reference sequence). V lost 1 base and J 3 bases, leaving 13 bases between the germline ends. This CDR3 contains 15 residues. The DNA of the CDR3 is TGTGCCAGCAGCCAAGTCGGGACACTCAACTACGAGCAGTACTTC. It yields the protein CASSQVGTLNYEQYF.

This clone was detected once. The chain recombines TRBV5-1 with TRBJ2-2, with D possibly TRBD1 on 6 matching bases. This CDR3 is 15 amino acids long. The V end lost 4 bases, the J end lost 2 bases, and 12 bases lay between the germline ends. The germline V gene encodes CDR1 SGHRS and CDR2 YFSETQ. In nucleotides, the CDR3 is TGCGCCAGCAGCACCGGGACACTAAACACCGGGGAGCTGTTTTTT. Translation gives CASSTGTLNTGELFF. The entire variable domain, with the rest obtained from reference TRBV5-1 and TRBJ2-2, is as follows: KAGVTQTPRYLIKTRGQQVTLSCSPISGHRSVSWYQQTPGQGLQFLFEYFSETQRNKGNFPGRFSGRQFSNSRSEMNVSTLELGDSALYLCASSTGTLNTGELFFGEGSRLTVL.

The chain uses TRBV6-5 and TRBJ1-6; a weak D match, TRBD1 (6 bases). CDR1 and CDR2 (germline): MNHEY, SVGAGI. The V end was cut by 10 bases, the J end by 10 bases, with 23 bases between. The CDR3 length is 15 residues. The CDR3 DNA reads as TGTGCCACAGCAGGGGTCAGGGTACCGAGGTCACCCCTCCACTTT. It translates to CATAGVRVPRSPLHF.